The 25 T cell receptor beta chains below all came from one sample that was sequenced in a study of shared clonotypes between healthy human individuals. Profiling relied on immunoSEQ multiplex PCR, and the TCRdb table lists in-frame clones only, not all of them. The table has over a million clones, about 77% seen once; the top ten hold over 1.3%. Sample: memory CD4+ T cells sorted from blood. As to subset: CD45RA-negative fraction. Receptors originate from a man aged 18 to 29 in good health.

The chain joins TRBV11-3 to TRBJ2-5, with 7 bases fitting TRBD1. The CDR3 runs 14 residues. After removal of 5 bases from V and 5 bases from J, the junction contained 8 bases not matched to a gene. Germline lookup yields CDR1 SGHNT and CDR2 YENEEA. CDR3 sequence: CASSNDRVGETQYF. The CDR3 nucleotides are TGTGCCAGCAGCAACGACAGGGTCGGGGAGACCCAGTACTTC.

This clone was seen a handful of times. CDR3 region: CASSLLPSRQPQHF. In DNA form, the CDR3 reads TGTGCCAGCAGCTTGTTGCCCTCGCGTCAGCCCCAGCATTTT. This chain joins TRBV11-3 and TRBJ1-5; D gene ambiguous. This CDR3 contains 14 residues. The V gene's germline CDR1 is SGHNT and CDR2 YENEEA. The ends were cut back, 3 bases at V and 6 bases at J, with 12 bases in the middle.

Concerning this clone: The sample holds other DNA sequences that translate to the same CDR3. The rearrangement links TRBV7-2 to TRBJ2-7; D not resolved. The CDR3 sequence is 13 residues long. The V end was cut by 3 bases, the J end by 4 bases, with 10 bases between. Germline CDR1 is SGHTA and CDR2 is FQGNSA. The CDR3 coding sequence is TGTGCCAGCAGCTTCTTGGCTGATTACGAGCAGTACTTC. Encoded protein: CASSFLADYEQYF.

The CDR3 DNA is TGTGCCAGCAGGCTGGGGCCAAGCAATCAGCCCCAGCATTTT. Encoded protein: CASRLGPSNQPQHF. The J gene is TRBJ1-5, the V gene TRBV6-6, with D perhaps matching TRBD1 (5 bases). Germline CDR1 reads MNHNY; CDR2 reads SVGAGI (reference sequence). V dropped 6 bases and J dropped 1 base, with 10 bases sitting between them. The CDR3 is made up of 14 amino acids.

This chain links TRBV18 with TRBJ1-2; D is undetermined. This CDR3 contains 15 residues. The germline V gene encodes CDR1 KGHSH and CDR2 LQKENI. V was shortened by 8 bases and J by 6 bases, with 22 bases between the two germline ends. The CDR3 spells CASTSDLQAFDGYTF. The CDR3 DNA follows: TGTGCCAGCACGTCAGACCTGCAGGCTTTCGATGGCTACACCTTC.

This chain joins TRBV30 and TRBJ2-1, with 7 bases lining up with TRBD2. CDR1 GTSNPN and CDR2 SVGIG come from the germline V gene (reference sequence). The CDR3 covers 13 residues. After removal of 3 bases from V and 7 bases from J, the junction contained 6 bases not matched to a gene. The DNA of the CDR3 is TGTGCCTGGAGAAGGCCAGCGGGGAATGAGCAGTTCTTC. This gives the protein CAWRRPAGNEQFF.

This clone turned up a few times. The rearrangement uses TRBV6-5 and TRBJ1-2; 7 nucleotides align to TRBD1. Germline lookup yields CDR1 MNHEY and CDR2 SVGAGI. This CDR3 region has 15 residues. Trimming at V came to 4 bases and at J to 8 bases, leaving 13 bases not matched to a gene. CDR3 DNA sequence: TGTGCCAGCAGTTTTGCCGGGACAGTCAGATGGGGCTACACCTTC. Translating gives CASSFAGTVRWGYTF.

This chain joins TRBV6-5 and TRBJ1-5; 7 bases map to TRBD1. From germline, CDR1 is MNHEY and CDR2 SVGAGI. The ends lost 5 bases at V and 5 bases at J; junction bases unmatched: 3. CDR3 length equals 13 residues. The CDR3 region has the DNA TGTGCCAGCAGTAGGGACAGCGATCAGCCCCAGCATTTT. Translated: CASSRDSDQPQHF.

The V call is TRBV30, the J call TRBJ1-2; a possible D gene is TRBD1 (6 bases). Germline loops: CDR1 GTSNPN, CDR2 SVGIG (reference sequence). V gave up 4 bases and J gave up 5 bases, with 17 bases separating them. The length of the CDR3 is 14 residues. The CDR3 loop reads CAWTIPGHRYGYTF. CDR3 DNA: TGTGCCTGGACGATACCGGGACACCGGTATGGCTACACCTTC.

The chain has TRBV28 and TRBJ2-6; TRBD1 matches at 8 bases. Germline-derived CDR1 and CDR2 are MDHEN and SYDVKM. CDR3 length: 15 amino acids. The ends lost 9 bases at V and 0 bases at J; junction bases unmatched: 4. Here the CDR3 reads CASRQGASGANVLTF. Written as DNA, the CDR3 is TGTGCCAGTCGTCAGGGGGCCTCTGGGGCCAACGTCCTGACTTTC.

The rearrangement links TRBV6-1 to TRBJ2-3; D may be TRBD1 (6 bases). There are 15 residues in the CDR3. Germline values: CDR1 MNHNS, CDR2 SASEGT. With 6 bases removed from V and 1 base from J, the gap between germline ends came to 14 bases. The CDR3 DNA reads as TGTGCCAGCAGATTCGCAGGGGTAGGCACAGATACGCAGTATTTT. It translates to CASRFAGVGTDTQYF.

This clone has only a few counts. At the DNA level, this CDR3 is encoded by other sequences in the same sample as well. V is TRBV6-5 and J is TRBJ2-7; D gene uncertain. Germline V gene lookup returns CDR1 MNHEY and CDR2 SVGAGI. The CDR3 has 12 amino acids. The V end lost 4 bases, the J end lost 2 bases, and 6 bases lay between the germline ends. CDR3 DNA sequence: TGTGCCAGCAGTTTAGACACCTACGAGCAGTACTTC. Amino acid sequence: CASSLDTYEQYF.

Only one count was recorded for this clone. This chain connects TRBV27 to TRBJ2-3; tentative D call: TRBD2 (5 bases). The CDR3 consists of 14 residues. Germline V gene lookup returns CDR1 MNHEY and CDR2 SMNVEV (reference sequence). Deletions cut 8 bases from V and 4 bases from J, with 16 bases between. The CDR3 loop is CASQNQIGADTQYF. The CDR3 DNA is TGTGCCAGCCAGAATCAAATCGGGGCAGATACGCAGTATTTT.

This sequence joins TRBV7-9 and TRBJ2-3, with D unclear. Germline V gene data show CDR1 as SEHNR and CDR2 as FQNEAQ (reference sequence). The CDR3 covers 15 residues. Trimming cost V 2 bases and J 3 bases, with 12 bases left between them. The CDR3 loop is CASSLKIGLTDTQYF. Here the CDR3 DNA reads TGTGCCAGCAGCTTAAAGATCGGGTTAACAGATACGCAGTATTTT.

The rearrangement links TRBV7-2 to TRBJ2-7, with 11 bases that match TRBD1. The CDR3 is 16 amino acids. The germline gives CDR1 SGHTA, CDR2 FQGNSA. J gave up 1 base and V 5 bases, and 7 bases lay outside the gene matches. CDR3 bases: TGTGCCAGCAGCACCGGGACAGGGGGAAAGTCCTACGAGCAGTACTTC. Translation gives CASSTGTGGKSYEQYF.

On this clone itself: At one end, the junction sequence differs from germline, possibly due to a read error. The rearrangement uses TRBV7-7 and TRBJ1-5, with D uncertain. From germline, CDR1 is SSHAT and CDR2 FNYEAQ (reference sequence). This CDR3 contains 13 residues. This chain's CDR3 is CASSPDLNQPQHF. Here the CDR3 DNA reads TGTGCTAGCAGTCCGGACCTGAATCAGCCCCAGCATTTT. The full variable domain, its missing parts supplied by reference TRBV7-7 and TRBJ1-5, is GAGVSQSPRYKVTKRGQDVTLRCDPISSHATLYWYQQALGQGPEFLTYFNYEAQPDKSGLPSDRFSAERPEGSISTLTIQRTEQRDSAMYRCASSPDLNQPQHFGDGTRLSIL.

The chain recombines TRBV7-8 with TRBJ1-2, with 9 bases lining up with TRBD1. V lost 0 bases and J lost 7; bases outside the gene matches: 3. CDR3 length equals 14 residues. From germline, CDR1 is SGHVS and CDR2 FQNEAQ. The CDR3 DNA sequence: TGTGCCAGCAGCTTAGCCGGGACAGGGATTGGCTACACCTTC. This sequence encodes CASSLAGTGIGYTF.

Ten or more counts support this clone. The rearrangement links TRBV7-9 to TRBJ2-2; D is unclear. From germline, CDR1 is SEHNR and CDR2 FQNEAQ (reference sequence). The CDR3 has 12 residues. Trimming left V 3 bases short and J 7 bases short, with 6 bases between. The CDR3 region is CASSFLFGELFF. Here the CDR3 DNA reads TGTGCCAGCAGCTTTCTGTTCGGGGAGCTGTTTTTT.

This clone was seen a handful of times. The V and J genes are TRBV29-1 and TRBJ1-1; 9 bases are shared with TRBD1. After removal of 7 bases from V and 11 bases from J, the junction contained 8 bases not matched to a gene. The CDR3 is 11 amino acids. Germline V gene data show CDR1 as SQVTM and CDR2 as ANQGSEA. CDR3 sequence reads: CSGGQGGSAFF. CDR3 nucleotides: TGCAGCGGGGGACAGGGTGGCTCCGCTTTCTTT. Full variable domain (missing parts from reference TRBV29-1 and TRBJ1-1): SAVISQKPSRDICQRGTSLTIQCQVDSQVTMMFWYRQQPGQSLTLIATANQGSEATYESGFVIDKFPISRPNLTFSTLTVSNMSPEDSSIYLCSGGQGGSAFFGQGTRLTVV.

CDR3 residues: CASSASRAGNTIYF. The CDR3, as DNA: TGTGCCAGCAGTGCTTCAAGGGCTGGAAACACCATATATTTT. The chain couples TRBV6-1 to TRBJ1-3; no firm D call. The CDR3 sequence is 14 residues long. Germline lookup yields CDR1 MNHNS and CDR2 SASEGT. The V end lost 4 bases, the J end lost 2 bases, and 9 bases lay between the germline ends.

The rearrangement links TRBV11-3 to TRBJ2-7; 12 bases fit TRBD2. CDR1 is SGHNT and CDR2 is YENEEA in the germline V gene. V dropped 3 bases and J dropped 3; count of bases not matched to a gene: 3. This CDR3 region has 15 residues. As DNA, the CDR3 is TGTGCCAGCAGCTTGCGGACTAGCGGGGTCTACGAGCAGTACTTC. Amino acids: CASSLRTSGVYEQYF.

The chain carries TRBV5-1 and TRBJ1-5; the D gene is possibly TRBD1 (5 bases). V lost 0 bases and J 3 bases, leaving 10 bases between the germline ends. Looked up from germline, CDR1 is SGHRS and CDR2 is YFSETQ. CDR3 length: 15 residues. Here the CDR3 reads CASSLGMGLNQPQHF. The CDR3 DNA sequence: TGCGCCAGCAGCTTGGGGATGGGGCTCAATCAGCCCCAGCATTTT.

The CDR3 sequence is CASSPGQGYTGELFF. DNA of the CDR3: TGTGCCAGCAGCCCGGGACAGGGGTACACCGGGGAGCTGTTTTTT. V and J are TRBV11-3 and TRBJ2-2; 10 nucleotides line up with TRBD1. J gave up 3 bases and V 5 bases, and 3 bases lay outside the gene matches. Germline loops: CDR1 SGHNT, CDR2 YENEEA. The CDR3 has 15 amino acids.

This clone was counted a few times. The chain carries TRBV30 and TRBJ2-4; no reliable D call. The CDR3 is 14 residues long. Germline CDR1 GTSNPN, CDR2 SVGIG (reference sequence). V was clipped by 3 bases and J by 0 bases, with 9 bases between them. The CDR3 DNA sequence: TGTGCCTGGAGGGAAAAACTAGCCAAAAACATTCAGTACTTC. Residues: CAWREKLAKNIQYF.

Details on this clone: Since no conserved phenylalanine or tryptophan closes the CDR3, a read error is the likely cause. The limits of the CDR3 on the DNA are not certain, so only TCRdb's listed CDR3 is given. The chain uses TRBV5-6 and TRBJ1-2. Inclusive of both ends, the CDR3 amounts to 10 amino acids. Looked up from germline, CDR1 is SGHDT and CDR2 is YYEEEE. The CDR3 sequence: CASSGLTGPL.